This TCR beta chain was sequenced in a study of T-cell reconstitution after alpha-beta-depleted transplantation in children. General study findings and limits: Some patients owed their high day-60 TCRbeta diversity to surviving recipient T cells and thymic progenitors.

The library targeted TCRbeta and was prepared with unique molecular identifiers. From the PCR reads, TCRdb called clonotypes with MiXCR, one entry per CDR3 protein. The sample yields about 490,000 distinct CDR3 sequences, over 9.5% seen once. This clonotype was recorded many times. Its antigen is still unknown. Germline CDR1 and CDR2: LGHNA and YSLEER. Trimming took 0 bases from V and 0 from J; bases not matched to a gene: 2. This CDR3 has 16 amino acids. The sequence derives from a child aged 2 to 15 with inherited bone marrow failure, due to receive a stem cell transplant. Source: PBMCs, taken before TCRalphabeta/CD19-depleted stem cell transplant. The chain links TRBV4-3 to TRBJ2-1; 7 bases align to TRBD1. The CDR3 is CASSQDRDSSYNEQFF. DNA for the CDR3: TGCGCCAGCAGCCAAGATCGGGACAGCTCCTACAATGAGCAGTTCTTC.